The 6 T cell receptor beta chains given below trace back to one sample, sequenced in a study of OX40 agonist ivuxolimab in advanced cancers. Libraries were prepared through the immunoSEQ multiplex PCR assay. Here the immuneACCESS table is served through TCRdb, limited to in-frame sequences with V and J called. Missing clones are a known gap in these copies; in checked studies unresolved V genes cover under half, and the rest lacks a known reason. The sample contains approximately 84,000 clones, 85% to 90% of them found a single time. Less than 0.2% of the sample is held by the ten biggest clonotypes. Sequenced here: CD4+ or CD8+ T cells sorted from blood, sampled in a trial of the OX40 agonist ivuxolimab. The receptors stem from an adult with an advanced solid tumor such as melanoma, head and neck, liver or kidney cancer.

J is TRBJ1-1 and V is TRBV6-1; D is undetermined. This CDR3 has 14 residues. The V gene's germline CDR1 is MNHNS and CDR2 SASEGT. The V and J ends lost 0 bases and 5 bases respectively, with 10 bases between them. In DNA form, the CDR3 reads TGTGCCAGCAGTGAAGCGCTTCTAAGGACTGAAGCTTTCTTT. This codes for CASSEALLRTEAFF.

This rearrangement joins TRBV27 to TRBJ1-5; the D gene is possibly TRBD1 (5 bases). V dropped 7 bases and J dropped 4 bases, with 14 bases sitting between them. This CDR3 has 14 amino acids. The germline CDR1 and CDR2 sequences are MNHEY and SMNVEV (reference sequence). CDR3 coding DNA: TGTGCCAGCAAACGACAAGGGGATAATCAGCCCCAGCATTTT. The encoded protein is CASKRQGDNQPQHF.

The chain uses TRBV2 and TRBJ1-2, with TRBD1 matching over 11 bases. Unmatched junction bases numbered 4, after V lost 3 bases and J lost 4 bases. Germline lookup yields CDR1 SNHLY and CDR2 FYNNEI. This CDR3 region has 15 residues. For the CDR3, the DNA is TGTGCCAGCAGTGATAGGGGACAGGGGGGCTATGGCTACACCTTC. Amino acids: CASSDRGQGGYGYTF.

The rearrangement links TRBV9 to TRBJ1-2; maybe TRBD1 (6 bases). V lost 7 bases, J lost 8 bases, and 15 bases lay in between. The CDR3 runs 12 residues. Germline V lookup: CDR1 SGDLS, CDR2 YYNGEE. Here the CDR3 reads CASWGQARGYTF. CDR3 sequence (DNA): TGTGCCAGCTGGGGGCAGGCTCGAGGCTACACCTTC.

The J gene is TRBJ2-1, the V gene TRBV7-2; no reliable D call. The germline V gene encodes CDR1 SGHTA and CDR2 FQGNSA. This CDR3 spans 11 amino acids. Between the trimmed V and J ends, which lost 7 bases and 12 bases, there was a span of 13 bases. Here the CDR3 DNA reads TGTGCCAGCACCAAAGATAGTGGGCAGTTCTTC. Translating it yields CASTKDSGQFF.

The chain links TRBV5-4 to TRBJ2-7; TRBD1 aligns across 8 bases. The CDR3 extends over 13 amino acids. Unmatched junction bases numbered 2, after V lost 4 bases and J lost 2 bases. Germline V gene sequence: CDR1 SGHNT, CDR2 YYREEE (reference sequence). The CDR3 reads CASSQGQAYEQYF. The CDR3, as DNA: TGTGCCAGCAGCCAGGGACAGGCCTACGAGCAGTACTTC.